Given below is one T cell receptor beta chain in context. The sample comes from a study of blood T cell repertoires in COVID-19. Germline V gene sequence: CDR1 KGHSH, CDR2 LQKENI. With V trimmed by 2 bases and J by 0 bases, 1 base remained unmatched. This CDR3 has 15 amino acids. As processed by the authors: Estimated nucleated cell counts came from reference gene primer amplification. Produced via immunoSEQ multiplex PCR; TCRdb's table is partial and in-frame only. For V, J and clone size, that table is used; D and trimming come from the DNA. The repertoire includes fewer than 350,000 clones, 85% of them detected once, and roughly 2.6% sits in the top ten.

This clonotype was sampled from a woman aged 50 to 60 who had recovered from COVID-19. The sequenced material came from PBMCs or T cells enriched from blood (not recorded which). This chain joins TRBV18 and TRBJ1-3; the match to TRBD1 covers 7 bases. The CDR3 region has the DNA TGTGCCAGCTCACCAACAGGGGACTCTGGAAACACCATATATTTT. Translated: CASSPTGDSGNTIYF.